This T cell receptor (beta chain) stems from a study of shared clonotypes between healthy human individuals. TCRdb's table, derived via immunoSEQ multiplex PCR, lists solely in-frame clones and lacks some. Seen here are roughly 2 million clones, about 95% observed once, and the top ten hold roughly 1.1%. V was pared by 5 bases and J by 5 bases, with 6 bases of the junction left unmatched. Germline CDR1 is MNHEY and CDR2 is SMNVEV (reference sequence). This CDR3 is 13 amino acids long. Terminally differentiated effector memory CD45RA+ cells were left out of the naive CD8 fraction, which was CD45RO-negative and positively selected for CCR7.

The sequencing sample was made of naive CD8+ T cells sorted from blood. This chain connects TRBV27 to TRBJ2-7, with 7 bases lining up with TRBD1. The sequence was obtained from a man aged 18 to 30 in good health. The CDR3 DNA is TGTGCCAGCAGTCACAGGGGTATGGACGAGCAGTACTTC. It specifies CASSHRGMDEQYF.